These T cell receptor beta chains were read from a single sample in a study of blood T cell repertoires in COVID-19. Generated by immunoSEQ multiplex PCR, the TCRdb table keeps only in-frame clones and is missing some. The sample holds some 300,000 clones, approximately 91% seen once. The material sequenced was PBMCs or T cells enriched from blood (not recorded which). The receptors stem from a woman aged 30 to 39 who had recovered from COVID-19. CDR3s include the opening cysteine and the closing phenylalanine or tryptophan. The D gene is left open where the match is weak. Size tells how often a clone was seen (once, few, many) or the class of an expanded clone, and some rows leave it out.

TRBJ1-6 | TRBV25-1 | NA | NA | CASSALRGVGIGSPLHF | TGTGCCAGCAGTGCATTGCGGGGAGTGGGGATCGGATCACCCCTCCACTTT
TRBJ2-7 | TRBV28 | NA | TRBD1 | CASSLNRGYEQYF | TGTGCCAGCAGTTTAAACAGGGGCTACGAGCAGTACTTC
TRBJ1-3 | TRBV6-5 | NA | TRBD1 | CASSSTGGAGNTIYF | TGTGCCAGCAGTTCGACAGGGGGAGCTGGAAACACCATATATTTT
TRBJ1-2 | TRBV7-9 | NA | TRBD1 | CASSLGRRDSEGGYTF | TGTGCCAGCAGCTTAGGGCGACGGGACAGTGAGGGTGGCTACACCTTC
TRBJ1-6 | TRBV18 | NA | NA | CASSLARGVRNSPLHF | TGTGCCAGCTCCCTAGCCCGCGGCGTCCGGAATTCACCCCTCCACTTT
TRBJ1-1 | TRBV15 | NA | NA | CATSRDYTLTGADSSEAFF | TGTGCCACCAGCAGAGATTATACCCTGACTGGAGCGGACAGCTCTGAAGCTTTCTTT
TRBJ2-7 | TRBV7-7 | NA | TRBD2 | CASSYRTSGAYEQYF | TGTGCCAGCAGTTACCGGACTAGCGGAGCCTACGAGCAGTACTTC
TRBJ1-1 | TRBV6-5 | NA | NA | CASSYHTEGAFF | TGTGCCAGCAGTTACCATACGGAGGGAGCTTTCTTT
TRBJ2-1 | TRBV24-1 | NA | TRBD1 | CATSAPGQGDNEQFF | TGTGCCACCAGTGCACCGGGACAGGGCGACAATGAGCAGTTCTTC
TRBJ2-7 | TRBV9 | NA | NA | CASSVAGESAYEQYF | TGTGCCAGCAGCGTAGCGGGAGAGAGCGCCTACGAGCAGTACTTC
TRBJ2-3 | TRBV11-1 | NA | NA | CASSLGGSDTDTQYF | TGTGCCAGCAGCTTGGGTGGGAGTGACACAGATACGCAGTATTTT
TRBJ2-5 | TRBV9 | NA | TRBD2 | CASSPRSGGPQETQYF | TGTGCCAGCAGCCCTCGTAGCGGGGGACCCCAAGAGACCCAGTACTTC
TRBJ2-3 | TRBV4-1 | NA | TRBD1 | CASSHPGQGSTDTQYF | TGCGCCAGCAGCCACCCTGGACAGGGGAGCACAGATACGCAGTATTTT
TRBJ1-3 | TRBV10-3 | NA | NA | CAIIGDYGNTIYF | TGTGCCATCATAGGGGATTACGGAAACACCATATATTTT
TRBJ1-2 | TRBV28 | NA | NA | CASVTGPSYGYTF | TGTGCCAGCGTCACTGGGCCTTCTTATGGCTACACCTTC
TRBJ2-1 | TRBV9 | NA | TRBD1 | CASSAAPGQGRNEQFF | TGTGCCAGCAGCGCGGCTCCGGGACAGGGTCGCAATGAGCAGTTCTTC
TRBJ2-7 | TRBV11-2 | once | NA | CASSLVSSSYEQYF | TGTGCCAGCAGCTTAGTATCGAGCTCCTACGAGCAGTACTTC
TRBJ2-7 | TRBV19 | NA | NA | CASSISHVSLYYEQYF | TGTGCCAGTAGTATCTCCCACGTTAGCCTTTACTACGAGCAGTACTTC
TRBJ1-2 | TRBV6-5 | NA | NA | CASTSGDRRYGYTF | TGTGCCAGCACCTCAGGGGACCGACGCTATGGCTACACCTTC
TRBJ2-3 | TRBV6-5 | NA | NA | CASSYSQRGSTDTQYF | TGTGCCAGCAGTTACTCGCAACGGGGGAGCACAGATACGCAGTATTTT
TRBJ1-6 | TRBV12-3/TRBV12-4 | few | TRBD1 | CASSGGTGQTLHF | TGTGCCAGCAGTGGGGGGACAGGGCAAACCCTCCACTTT
TRBJ2-1 | TRBV19 | NA | TRBD2 | CASSLRGGAGPKFEQFF | TGTGCCAGTAGTCTTCGGGGGGGTGCGGGCCCTAAGTTTGAGCAGTTCTTC
TRBJ1-1 | TRBV11-1 | NA | NA | CASSLWGVRNTEAFF | TGTGCCAGCAGCTTATGGGGGGTAAGGAACACTGAAGCTTTCTTT
TRBJ2-7 | TRBV5-4 | NA | NA | CASSLGRDTDYEQYF | TGTGCCAGCAGCTTGGGTCGGGACACCGACTACGAGCAGTACTTC
TRBJ1-1 | TRBV19 | NA | TRBD1 | CASSFRDRVRDTEAFF | TGTGCCAGTAGTTTTCGGGACAGGGTGAGGGACACTGAAGCTTTCTTT
TRBJ2-2 | TRBV5-4 | NA | TRBD1 | CAGSGGILNGELFF | TGTGCCGGCTCAGGGGGAATATTGAACGGGGAGCTGTTTTTT
TRBJ2-7 | TRBV7-2 | NA | TRBD2 | CASSLGGGTYEQYF | TGTGCCAGCAGCTTAGGCGGGGGAACCTACGAGCAGTACTTC
TRBJ1-1 | TRBV2 | NA | NA | CASSRSQNTEAFF | TGTGCCAGCTCCCGAAGCCAGAACACTGAAGCTTTCTTT
TRBJ1-2 | TRBV19 | NA | TRBD1 | CASSTPDRQGLYGYTF | TGTGCCAGTAGTACCCCAGACAGACAGGGACTCTATGGCTACACCTTC
TRBJ1-4 | TRBV24-1 | NA | TRBD1 | CATSAGQGSTNEKLFF | TGTGCCACCAGTGCCGGACAGGGTAGTACTAATGAAAAACTGTTTTTT
TRBJ2-3 | TRBV28 | NA | NA | CASSSQPHLRFATDLF | TGTGCCAGCAGTTCCCAGCCCCACTTAAGGTTCGCGACAGACCTTTTT